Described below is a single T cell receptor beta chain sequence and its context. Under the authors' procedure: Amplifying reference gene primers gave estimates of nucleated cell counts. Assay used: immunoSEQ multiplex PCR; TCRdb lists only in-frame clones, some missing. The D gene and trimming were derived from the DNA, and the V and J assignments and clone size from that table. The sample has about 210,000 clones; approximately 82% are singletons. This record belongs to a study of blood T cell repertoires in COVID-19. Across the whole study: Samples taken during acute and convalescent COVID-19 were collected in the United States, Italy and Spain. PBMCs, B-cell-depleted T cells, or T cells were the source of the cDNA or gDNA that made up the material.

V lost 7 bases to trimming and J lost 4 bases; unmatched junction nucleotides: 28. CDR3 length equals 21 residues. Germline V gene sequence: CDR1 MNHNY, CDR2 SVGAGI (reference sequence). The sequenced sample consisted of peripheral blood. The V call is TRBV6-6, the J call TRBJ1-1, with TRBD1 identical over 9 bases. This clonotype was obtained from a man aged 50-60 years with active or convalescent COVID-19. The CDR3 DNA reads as TGTGCCAGCATCTATAGGGGGGGAAACCCGGGGACAGGGCTTGGAGGCACTGAAGCTTTCTTT. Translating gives CASIYRGGNPGTGLGGTEAFF.